A selection of T cell receptor beta chains follows, all from one sample in a study of blood T cell repertoires in COVID-19. Sequencing was performed with immunoSEQ multiplex PCR; in TCRdb, only in-frame clones are kept and a portion is missing. The sample lists roughly 260,000 clones; roughly nine tenths were seen once. The specimen was peripheral blood. These receptor sequences come from a man in his 60s who had recovered from COVID-19. CDR3s include the opening cysteine and the closing phenylalanine or tryptophan. The D gene is left open where the match is weak. Only some rows state a clone size, as once, few, many or a class for expanded clones.

>.|14|.|TRBJ2-3|TRBV27
TGTGCCAGCAGTCTCACACAGAGCACAGATACGCAGTATTTT
CASSLTQSTDTQYF
>.|14|.|TRBJ1-1|TRBV6-5
TGTGCCAGCAGACCAGGGACACTGAACACTGAAGCTTTCTTT
CASRPGTLNTEAFF
>.|11|.|TRBJ2-1|TRBV30
TGTGCCTGGAGTGTTCAGAATGAGCAGTTCTTC
CAWSVQNEQFF
>.|16|TRBD1|TRBJ2-3|TRBV7-7
TGTGCTAGCAGCTTAGGGGCAGGGGGCATGACAGATACGCAGTATTTT
CASSLGAGGMTDTQYF
>.|15|.|TRBJ1-5|TRBV4-2
TGTGCCAGCAGCCAAGTTGGGGCAGGAGGGCAGCCCCAGCATTTT
CASSQVGAGGQPQHF
>.|15|.|TRBJ1-2|TRBV6-5
TGTGCCAGCAGTCTGGGGGCATATGCTAACTATGGCTACACCTTC
CASSLGAYANYGYTF
>few|15|.|TRBJ2-2|TRBV10-3
TGTGCCATCAGTGAGAGCACGGGAAGGACCGGGGAGCTGTTTTTT
CAISESTGRTGELFF
>.|15|.|TRBJ1-1|TRBV9
TGTGCCAGCAGCGCCGCCCGGGAGGTCGGGGTTTTGCCTTTCTTT
CASSAAREVGVLPFF
>once|17|TRBD2|TRBJ2-2|TRBV12-5
TGTGCTAGTGGGACCCCGGGACTAGCGGCGAACACCGGGGAGCTGTTTTTT
CASGTPGLAANTGELFF
>.|17|TRBD2|TRBJ2-3|TRBV7-6
TGTGCCAGCAGCTCCCGTGAGCGGGGGGGGCCCACAGATACGCAGTATTTT
CASSSRERGGPTDTQYF
>.|16|.|TRBJ2-2|TRBV5-4
TGTGCCAGCAGCCCGAGGGGGGGGAGTTTGATCGGGGAGCTGTTTTTT
CASSPRGGSLIGELFF
>.|15|.|TRBJ2-2|TRBV5-4
TGTGCCAGCAGCTTGGTGCAGGCCGACACCGGGGAGCTGTTTTTT
CASSLVQADTGELFF
>.|14|.|TRBJ2-3|TRBV6-5
TGTGCCAGCGACAGGTTCGAAAGCACAGATACGCAGTATTTT
CASDRFESTDTQYF
>.|12|TRBD1|TRBJ2-7|TRBV7-3
TGTGCCAGCAGCGGGACAGGGGGTGAGCAGTACTTC
CASSGTGGEQYF
>.|12|TRBD1|TRBJ2-7|TRBV30
TGTGCCTGGACGGGACAGGGCTACGAGCAGTACTTC
CAWTGQGYEQYF
>.|17|TRBD1|TRBJ1-2|TRBV7-2
TGTGCCAGCAGCTTAGTTTCGGGACAGCCCCCTGCGGAGGGCTACACCTTC
CASSLVSGQPPAEGYTF
>.|14|.|TRBJ1-2|TRBV9
TGTGCCAGCAGCACCGGCAGGGGCTTAAAGGGCTACACCTTC
CASSTGRGLKGYTF
>once|16|TRBD1|TRBJ2-3|TRBV5-6
TGTGCCAGCAGCTTGTCGGGACAGAGAGGAGTAGATACGCAGTATTTT
CASSLSGQRGVDTQYF
>.|13|TRBD2|TRBJ2-1|TRBV11-2
TGTGCCAGCAGACTAGCGGGGGGGAACGAGCAGTTCTTC
CASRLAGGNEQFF
>.|14|TRBD1|TRBJ2-5|TRBV6-2/TRBV6-3
TGTGCCAGCAGCCCCAGACAGGGGGAAGAGACCCAGTACTTC
CASSPRQGEETQYF
>.|15|TRBD1|TRBJ2-2|TRBV24-1
TGTGCCACCTCCGGGACAGGGGCCTTCACCGGGGAGCTGTTTTTT
CATSGTGAFTGELFF
>.|15|TRBD1|TRBJ2-7|TRBV2
TGTGCCAGCAGGGAGAAAACAGGGGGAAAGGGCGAGCAGTACTTC
CASREKTGGKGEQYF
>.|15|.|TRBJ1-1|TRBV4-2
TGTGCCAGCAGCCAAGGGGACATCCTAAAAGAGGTAGCTTTCTTT
CASSQGDILKEVAFF
>.|19|TRBD2|TRBJ2-1|TRBV7-3
TGTGCCAGCAGCCTACGAACTAGCGGGGCTTGGAGCGCCTACAATGAGCAGTTCTTC
CASSLRTSGAWSAYNEQFF
>.|19|TRBD1|TRBJ2-7|TRBV4-1
TGCGCCAGCAGCGCGACGACAGGGGGCCCCGTTATTGGCATGTACGAGCAGTACTTC
CASSATTGGPVIGMYEQYF
>.|13|TRBD1|TRBJ2-7|TRBV7-2
TGTGCCAGCAGCCTACGGACAGGACTCGAGCAGTACTTC
CASSLRTGLEQYF
>.|17|TRBD1|TRBJ1-2|TRBV3-1/TRBV3-2
TGTGCCAGCAGCCAAAATTGGGGGACAGCACCTAACTATGGCTACACCTTC
CASSQNWGTAPNYGYTF
>.|13|TRBD1|TRBJ2-1|TRBV5-1
TGCGCCAGTTCGACAGGGGCGTACAATGAGCAGTTCTTC
CASSTGAYNEQFF
>.|14|TRBD2|TRBJ2-3|TRBV6-5
TGTGCCAGCAGGGAGCGGGGGGGCTTGCACACGCAGTATTTT
CASRERGGLHTQYF
>.|15|TRBD1|TRBJ2-7|TRBV5-1
TGCGCCAGCAGCTCGGGGGGACAGGGGATTTACGAGCAGTACTTC
CASSSGGQGIYEQYF
>.|17|.|TRBJ2-3|TRBV23-1
TGCGCCAGCAGTCGAACTCCCCGGGGACATGCAGCAGATACGCAGTATTTT
CASSRTPRGHAADTQYF
>once|17|TRBD1|TRBJ2-1|TRBV4-1
TGCGCCAGCAGCCAAGATCTGTCCGGGACAGGGGGTAATGAGCAGTTCTTC
CASSQDLSGTGGNEQFF
>.|13|.|TRBJ1-2|TRBV24-1
TGTGCCACCAGTGATTTGCTACAGAATGGCTACACCTTC
CATSDLLQNGYTF
>.|14|.|TRBJ2-1|TRBV3-1/TRBV3-2
TGTGCCAGCAGCCAAGATCCCCCCGGCAATGAGCAGTTCTTC
CASSQDPPGNEQFF
>.|16|.|TRBJ2-1|TRBV4-1
TGCGCCAGCAGCCGGAAACAGGTAGGAGACGTATGGGAGCAGTTCTTC
CASSRKQVGDVWEQFF
>.|15|.|TRBJ1-3|TRBV10-3
TGTGCCATCAGTGAGTTAACAGGGTCGGGAAACACCATATATTTT
CAISELTGSGNTIYF
>once|14|TRBD2|TRBJ2-7|TRBV29-1
TGCAGCGTTGATCTAGCGGGGGGCTCCTACGAGCAGTACTTC
CSVDLAGGSYEQYF
>.|12|.|TRBJ2-7|TRBV3-1/TRBV3-2
TGTGCCAGCAGCCCAGCCAACAGGGAGCAGTACTTC
CASSPANREQYF
>.|16|TRBD1|TRBJ2-1|TRBV24-1
TGTGCCACCAGTGATTGGGGGACAGGGGGCAACAATGAGCAGTTCTTC
CATSDWGTGGNNEQFF
>.|15|TRBD1|TRBJ1-2|TRBV27
TGTGCCAGCAGTGTTTTAGGACAGGAAGGTTATGGCTACACCTTC
CASSVLGQEGYGYTF
>.|15|TRBD1|TRBJ1-6|TRBV30
TGTGCCTGGAGTGTCCCAGGGGGTGATAATTCACCCCTCCACTTT
CAWSVPGGDNSPLHF
>.|12|.|TRBJ1-2|TRBV19
TGTGCCAGTAGTATCCAAGGGGATGGCTACACCTTC
CASSIQGDGYTF
>.|12|.|TRBJ1-1|TRBV7-8
TGTGCCAGCAGCCAATACCTCCAGAGGGCTTTCTTT
CASSQYLQRAFF
>.|15|.|TRBJ2-7|TRBV11-2
TGTGCCAGCAGCTCAATAATACAGGGTTCGGGGGAGCAGTACTTC
CASSSIIQGSGEQYF
>.|13|.|TRBJ1-1|TRBV7-8
TGTGCCAGCAGCTTATCGGGGGGCGCGAGGGCTTTCTTT
CASSLSGGARAFF
>many|14|.|TRBJ1-5|TRBV9
TGTGCCAGCAGCCCCCAAGGGGACAATCAGCCCCAGCATTTT
CASSPQGDNQPQHF
>.|16|.|TRBJ1-6|TRBV19
TGTGCCAGTAGTATAAACCTCGGGAGTTATAATTCACCCCTCCACTTT
CASSINLGSYNSPLHF
>.|15|TRBD2|TRBJ2-7|TRBV13
TGTGCCAGCAGCTTAGGGACTAGCGGGACCTACGAGCAGTACTTC
CASSLGTSGTYEQYF
>once|14|TRBD1|TRBJ1-6|TRBV6-5
TGTGCCAGCAGTTTAGGACAGGGTGGATCACCCCTCCACTTT
CASSLGQGGSPLHF
>.|13|.|TRBJ2-7|TRBV6-1
TGTGCCAGCAGTGATCTACAGTCCTACGAGCAGTACTTC
CASSDLQSYEQYF
>.|14|TRBD2|TRBJ2-4|TRBV19
TGTGCCACGAGCGGGGGGGCGGTCCGGAACATTCAGTACTTC
CATSGGAVRNIQYF
>.|17|.|TRBJ1-3|TRBV6-1
TGTGCCAGCAGTGTTGAGGGCGGGGGGGTCTCTGGAAACACCATATATTTT
CASSVEGGGVSGNTIYF
>.|15|TRBD1|TRBJ1-3|TRBV6-5
TGTGCCAGCAGTTCACAGGGGAGAAATGGAAACACCATATATTTT
CASSSQGRNGNTIYF
>once|16|TRBD2|TRBJ2-5|TRBV2
TGTGCCAGCAGTGATTTAGCGGGGGGGCCTCAAGAGACCCAGTACTTC
CASSDLAGGPQETQYF